The next 21 T cell receptor beta chains were all read from a single sample in a study of spatial heterogeneity in lung cancer. Time point specified: sample taken at primary tumor resection. From tumor, nontumor lung or frozen PBMC, whole RNA was taken unsorted for sequencing. TCRdb used MiXCR to reprocess the 5' RACE reads, holding one entry per CDR3 protein. The sample lists 90,000 to 95,000 distinct CDR3 sequences, 12% seen once, with about 40% in the top ten. Material: PBMCs, obtained at surgery. The receptors come from a male donor with early-stage non-small cell lung cancer.

This clonotype was detected a few times. The gene calls are TRBV24-1 and TRBJ2-3, with TRBD2 matching 13 bases. CDR1 KGHDR and CDR2 SFDVKD come from the germline V gene. The CDR3 runs 16 residues. Germline trimming cut 4 bases from V and 1 base from J; bases unmatched to any gene: 1. This CDR3 is CATSEGTSGGTDTQYF. The CDR3, as DNA: TGTGCCACCAGTGAGGGGACTAGCGGGGGCACAGATACGCAGTATTTT.

V and J are TRBV5-1 and TRBJ2-3, with a weak D call TRBD2 (6 bases). In germline, CDR1 is SGHRS, CDR2 YFSETQ. This CDR3 is 16 amino acids long. V dropped 0 bases and J dropped 0 bases, with 11 bases sitting between them. CDR3 bases: TGCGCCAGCAGCTTGGCACGGGGGAGCAGCACAGATACGCAGTATTTT. Residues: CASSLARGSSTDTQYF.

The sample holds many counts of this clonotype. The genes are TRBV5-4 and TRBJ2-7; 9 bases map to TRBD1. In germline, CDR1 is SGHNT, CDR2 YYREEE (reference sequence). V dropped 2 bases and J dropped 5; count of bases not matched to a gene: 8. The CDR3 has 15 amino acids. In DNA form, the CDR3 reads TGTGCCAGCAGCTTTTGGCGACAGGGGGTTAACGAGCAGTACTTC. This codes for CASSFWRQGVNEQYF.

The genes are TRBV7-2 and TRBJ2-4; 13 bases are a match to TRBD2. CDR1 and CDR2 from the germline V gene are SGHTA and FQGNSA. Trimming cost V 6 bases and J 8 bases; bases outside gene matches: 4. The CDR3 is made up of 14 amino acids. The CDR3 nucleotides are TGTGCCAGCAGTACGACTAGCGGGGGGTACATTCAGTACTTC. It translates to CASSTTSGGYIQYF.

This clonotype appeared a few times. The chain combines TRBV11-1 with TRBJ1-1; D remains ambiguous. The CDR3 consists of 13 residues. Germline CDR1 reads SGHAT; CDR2 reads FQDESV (reference sequence). V was pared by 0 bases and J by 4 bases, with 6 bases between. The CDR3 is CASSLAGVTEAFF. CDR3 bases: TGTGCCAGCAGCTTAGCTGGGGTCACTGAAGCTTTCTTT.

This clonotype was recorded a few times. This sequence joins TRBV28 and TRBJ1-1; D gene unclear. Germline V gene data show CDR1 as MDHEN and CDR2 as SYDVKM. Deletions cut 6 bases from V and 3 bases from J, with 14 bases between. The CDR3 has 14 amino acids. The CDR3 coding sequence is TGTGCCAGCAGCCCTGCCCGGATGGACACTGAAGCTTTCTTT. Translation gives CASSPARMDTEAFF.

In this sample, this clonotype turned up a few times. The V and J genes are TRBV9 and TRBJ2-3; 9 bases match TRBD2. V lost 3 bases, J lost 2 bases, and 4 bases stayed unmatched. The CDR3 is 15 amino acids. Germline V gene data show CDR1 as SGDLS and CDR2 as YYNGEE. CDR3 bases: TGTGCCAGCAGCGCCAGCGGGAGGCCCACAGATACGCAGTATTTT. The encoded protein is CASSASGRPTDTQYF.

The rearrangement joins TRBV7-2 to TRBJ2-2; D is unclear. Trimming left V 0 bases short and J 8 bases short, with 4 bases between. The germline V gene has CDR1 SGHTA and CDR2 FQGNSA. The CDR3 length is 12 residues. CDR3 region: CASSLARGELFF. The CDR3 bases are TGTGCCAGCAGCTTAGCTAGGGGGGAGCTGTTTTTT.

This clonotype was seen a handful of times. V gene TRBV6-6 combines with J gene TRBJ2-1; 12 bases are a match to TRBD2. V gave up 8 bases and J gave up 4 bases; unmatched junction bases: 6. The CDR3 loop spans 15 amino acids. Germline assignment: CDR1 MNHNY and CDR2 SVGAGI (reference sequence). CDR3 sequence reads: CASLLAGGQYNEQFF. CDR3 nucleotides: TGTGCCAGCCTCCTAGCGGGGGGGCAGTACAATGAGCAGTTCTTC.

The CDR3 region is CASSSRLPTDTQYF. The CDR3 region has the DNA TGCGCCAGCAGCTCGAGACTACCCACAGATACGCAGTATTTT. The V gene is TRBV5-1, the J gene TRBJ2-3, with a weak D call TRBD2 (5 bases). Trimming pared 3 bases from V and 2 bases from J, leaving 10 bases between. There are 14 residues in the CDR3. Germline V gene data show CDR1 as SGHRS and CDR2 as YFSETQ.

This sequence joins TRBV28 and TRBJ2-3, with 8 bases identical to TRBD1. V lost 4 bases and J lost 6; bases outside the gene matches: 6. The CDR3 length is 14 residues. The V gene's germline CDR1 is MDHEN and CDR2 SYDVKM. The CDR3 sequence: CASSWTGRGDTQYF. In DNA form, the CDR3 reads TGTGCCAGCAGTTGGACAGGGCGAGGGGATACGCAGTATTTT.

This clonotype appeared a few times. The V and J genes are TRBV12-5 and TRBJ2-2, with D tentatively TRBD1 (6 bases). The V gene lost 5 bases and the J gene lost 6 bases, with 7 bases spanning the gap. This CDR3 comprises 12 residues. In germline, CDR1 is LGHNT, CDR2 FRNRAP. CDR3 bases: TGTGCTAGTGGTGAGGGGGCCGGGGAGCTGTTTTTT. This encodes CASGEGAGELFF.

The genes are TRBV7-2 and TRBJ2-1; D gene ambiguous. Germline-derived CDR1 and CDR2 are SGHTA and FQGNSA. Trimming removed 2 bases from V and 0 bases from J, with 17 bases in between. The CDR3 has 18 residues. DNA of the CDR3: TGTGCCAGCAGCTTATTCCCCTTAGACCGAAGCTCCTACAATGAGCAGTTCTTC. Its protein is CASSLFPLDRSSYNEQFF.

CDR3 residues: CASRRMGETQYF. As DNA, the CDR3 is TGTGCCAGCCGTAGGATGGGTGAGACCCAGTACTTC. The chain combines TRBV6-2 or TRBV6-3 with TRBJ2-5; no definite D call. V was pared by 8 bases and J by 5 bases, with 12 bases between. In germline, CDR1 is MNHEY, CDR2 SVGEGT. The CDR3 totals 12 residues.

In this sample, this clonotype turned up a few times. The CDR3 nucleotides are TGTGCCAGCATACAAGGAAACACCATATATTTT. Its protein is CASIQGNTIYF. The chain uses TRBV6-2 or TRBV6-3 and TRBJ1-3, with D unresolved. Germline lookup yields CDR1 MNHEY and CDR2 SVGEGT. The CDR3 covers 11 residues. V gave up 7 bases and J gave up 4 bases, with 5 bases separating them.

The chain employs TRBV7-9 and TRBJ2-7; a weak D match, TRBD1 (5 bases). CDR1 SEHNR and CDR2 FQNEAQ come from the germline V gene (reference sequence). The CDR3 is 13 amino acids. V gave up 3 bases and J gave up 3 bases, with 9 bases separating them. The DNA of the CDR3 is TGTGCCAGCAGCTTCCAGACAGTCTACGAGCAGTACTTC. Translation gives CASSFQTVYEQYF.

The chain is built from TRBV6-2 or TRBV6-3 and TRBJ2-1; TRBD2 is a possible D gene (5 bases). Trimming cost V 6 bases and J 5 bases, with 17 bases left between them. CDR1 is MNHEY and CDR2 is SVGEGT in the germline V gene. There are 15 residues in the CDR3. The CDR3 DNA follows: TGTGCCAGCAGACCTACTAGGAATCAAGACAATGAGCAGTTCTTC. Protein product: CASRPTRNQDNEQFF.

J is TRBJ2-1 and V is TRBV7-8; perhaps TRBD1 as D (6 bases). Trimming took 7 bases from V and 10 from J, leaving 17 bases between them. In germline, CDR1 is SGHVS, CDR2 FQNEAQ. This CDR3 spans 13 amino acids. The CDR3 protein is CASNWDTGGEQFF. CDR3 DNA: TGTGCCAGCAACTGGGACACCGGAGGCGAGCAGTTCTTC.

The rearrangement links TRBV7-9 to TRBJ2-3; D uncertain. CDR1 is SEHNR and CDR2 is FQNEAQ in the germline V gene (reference sequence). Trimming left V 4 bases short and J 4 bases short, with 9 bases between. The CDR3 contains 13 residues. The CDR3 loop is CASSSDLADTQYF. CDR3 coding DNA: TGTGCCAGCAGCTCGGACCTCGCAGATACGCAGTATTTT.

The V call is TRBV12-3 or TRBV12-4, the J call TRBJ1-2; 7 bases align to TRBD1. V shed 8 bases and J 7 bases; nucleotides not matched to a gene: 4. The length of the CDR3 is 11 residues. Here the CDR3 DNA reads TGTGCCAGCCGACAGGGTTTTGGCTACACCTTC. Translation: CASRQGFGYTF.

The chain joins TRBV19 to TRBJ2-3; no clear D gene. The germline V gene has CDR1 LNHDA and CDR2 SQIVND (reference sequence). The CDR3 length is 15 residues. The V end lost 8 bases, the J end lost 0 bases, and 15 bases lay between the germline ends. CDR3 sequence reads: CASDRTGSSTDTQYF. CDR3 coding DNA: TGTGCCAGTGACCGAACTGGGTCTAGCACAGATACGCAGTATTTT.